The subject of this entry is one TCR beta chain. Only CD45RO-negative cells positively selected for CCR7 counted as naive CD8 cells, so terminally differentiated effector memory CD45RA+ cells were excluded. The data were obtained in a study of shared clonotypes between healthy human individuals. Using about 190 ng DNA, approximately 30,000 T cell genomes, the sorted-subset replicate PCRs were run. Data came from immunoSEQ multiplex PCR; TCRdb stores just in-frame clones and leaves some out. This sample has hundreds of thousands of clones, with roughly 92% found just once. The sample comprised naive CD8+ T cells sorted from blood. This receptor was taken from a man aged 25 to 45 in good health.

DNA of the CDR3: TGCAGCGTGGCTCATCTGGCTGAAGCCAACGAGCAGTACTTC. It translates to CSVAHLAEANEQYF. The J gene is TRBJ2-7, the V gene TRBV29-1; D gene unclear. Germline CDR1 SQVTM, CDR2 ANQGSEA. The CDR3 runs to 14 residues. Trimming shortened V by 6 bases and J by 5 bases, and 20 bases separated the two germline ends.